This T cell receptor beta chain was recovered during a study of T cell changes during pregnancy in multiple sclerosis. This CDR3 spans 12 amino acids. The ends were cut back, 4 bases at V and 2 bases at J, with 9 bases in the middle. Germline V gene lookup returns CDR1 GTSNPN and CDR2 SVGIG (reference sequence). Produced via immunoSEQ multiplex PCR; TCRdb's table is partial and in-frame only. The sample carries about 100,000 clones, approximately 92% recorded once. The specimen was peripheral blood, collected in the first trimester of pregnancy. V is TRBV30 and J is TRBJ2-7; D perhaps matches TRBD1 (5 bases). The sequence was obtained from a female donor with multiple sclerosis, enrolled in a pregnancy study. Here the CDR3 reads CAWTQGTYEQYF. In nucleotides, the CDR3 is TGTGCCTGGACGCAGGGAACCTACGAGCAGTACTTC.